This TCR beta chain was profiled in a study of post-analysis software for immune sequencing data (dated by TCRdb to between 2014 and 2016). In the study overall: Disease courses on record covered relapsing-remitting, secondary progressive and progressive-relapsing multiple sclerosis, though some patients had no subtype annotation. The patient repertoires were set against ten to eleven previously published healthy control repertoires from donors whose ages ranged from roughly 6 to 26 years. A subset of samples was prepared in parallel using single-end sample barcoding, then pooled and co-amplified after Illumina adapter ligation.

The library was obtained by PCR. The sequencer was an Illumina HiSeq 2500. Unique molecular identifiers were incorporated into TCR beta cDNA libraries to reduce PCR and sequencing biases. Per 1 to 10 million input T cells, some 500,000 cDNA molecules were obtained, such that each molecule approximated one T cell. Patient libraries were prepared and sequenced with the same protocol used for the earlier healthy control dataset. Within a given batch, samples were prepared together, multiplexed and sequenced on the same HiSeq lane. In the source study's methods: Raw barcoded reads were processed with MIGEC, discarding single-read molecular identifier groups before consensus assembly and CDR3 extraction. VDJtools was used for post-analysis of the clonotype tables, with diversity normalized by down-sampling every dataset to the smallest sample size. Repertoire overlap clustering matched CDR3 amino acid but not nucleotide sequences to correct batch-related cross-sample contamination. In-frame beta chains were kept once TCRdb had trimmed the public reads at Q25 with fastp and called clones with MiXCR. Rows with a matching CDR3 protein are joined into one entry that keeps the most common DNA and genes. TCRdb's processing, not the authors', yielded these V and J calls. Present in this sample are approximately 630,000 distinct CDR3 sequences, roughly three fifths of which were seen just once. The ten largest make up approximately 11% of the sample.

A remark on this clonotype: It has no known antigen specificity. Base qualities are not recorded, but no much larger clone differs from it by a single base.

At the junction V is shortened by 6 bases and J by 4 bases, with 6 bases in between. From the cysteine through the phenylalanine, the CDR3 covers 11 amino acids. Here the CDR3 DNA is all that survives: 33 bases in frame from base 1. What the research found in general, with its limitations: Patients showed significantly higher frequencies than controls for about five TRBV segments, among them TRBV5-6, TRBV5-1 and TRBV20-1. Direct clustering with F measure revealed strong co-clustering of samples prepared in the same batch, which led to a batch-effect correction. The control group was slightly older than the multiple sclerosis patient group. Significantly lower normalized Chao1 diversity was found in multiple sclerosis patients than in controls, suggesting substantial peripheral T-cell clonal expansion.

TCR beta repertoires were profiled from peripheral blood of roughly 13 young patients with multiple sclerosis to demonstrate the VDJtools post-analysis software. Multiple sclerosis patients were children and adolescents aged about 6 to 17 years. The TCR originated in a girl aged 2 to 9 with multiple sclerosis. The source material was blood. This receptor chain uses TRBV12-3 or TRBV12-4 and TRBJ2-5; the D gene cannot be named for sure. The DNA sequence is as follows: TGTGCCAGCAGAGACGGAGAGACCCAGTACTTC. Translation gives CASRDGETQYF.